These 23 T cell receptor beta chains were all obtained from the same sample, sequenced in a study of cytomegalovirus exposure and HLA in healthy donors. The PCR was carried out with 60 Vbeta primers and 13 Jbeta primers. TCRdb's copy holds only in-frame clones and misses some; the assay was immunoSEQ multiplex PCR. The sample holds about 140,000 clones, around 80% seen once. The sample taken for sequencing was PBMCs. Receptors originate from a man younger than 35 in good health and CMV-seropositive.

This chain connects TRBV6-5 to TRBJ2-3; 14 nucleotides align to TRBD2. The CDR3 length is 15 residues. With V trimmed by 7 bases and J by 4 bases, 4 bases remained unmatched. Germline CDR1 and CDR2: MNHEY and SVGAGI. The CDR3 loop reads CASKGTSGSSDTQYF. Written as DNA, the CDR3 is TGTGCCAGCAAGGGGACTAGCGGGAGCTCAGATACGCAGTATTTT.

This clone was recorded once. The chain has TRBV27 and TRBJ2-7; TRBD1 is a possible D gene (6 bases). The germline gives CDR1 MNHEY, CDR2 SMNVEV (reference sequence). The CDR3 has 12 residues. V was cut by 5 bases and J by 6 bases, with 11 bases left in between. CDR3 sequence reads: CASSVQGSEQYF. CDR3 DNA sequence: TGTGCCAGCAGTGTACAGGGAAGCGAGCAGTACTTC.

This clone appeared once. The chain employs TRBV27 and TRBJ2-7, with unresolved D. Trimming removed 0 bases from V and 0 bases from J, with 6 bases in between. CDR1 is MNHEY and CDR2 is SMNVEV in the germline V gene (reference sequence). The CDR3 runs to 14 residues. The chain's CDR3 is CASSLSGTSYEQYF. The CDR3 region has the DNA TGTGCCAGCAGTTTATCGGGCACCTCCTACGAGCAGTACTTC.

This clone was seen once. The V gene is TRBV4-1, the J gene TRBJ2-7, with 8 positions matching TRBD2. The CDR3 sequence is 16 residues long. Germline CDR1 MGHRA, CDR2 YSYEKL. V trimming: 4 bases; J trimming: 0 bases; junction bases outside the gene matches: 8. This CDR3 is CASSPLGSGSSYEQYF. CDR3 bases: TGCGCCAGCAGCCCCCTGGGCAGCGGGAGCTCCTACGAGCAGTACTTC.

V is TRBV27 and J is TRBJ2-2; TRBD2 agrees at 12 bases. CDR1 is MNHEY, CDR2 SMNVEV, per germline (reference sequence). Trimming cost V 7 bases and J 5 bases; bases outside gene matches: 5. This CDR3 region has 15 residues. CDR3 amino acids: CASTWGTSGTGELFF. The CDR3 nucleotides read TGTGCCAGCACCTGGGGGACTAGCGGGACCGGGGAGCTGTTTTTT.

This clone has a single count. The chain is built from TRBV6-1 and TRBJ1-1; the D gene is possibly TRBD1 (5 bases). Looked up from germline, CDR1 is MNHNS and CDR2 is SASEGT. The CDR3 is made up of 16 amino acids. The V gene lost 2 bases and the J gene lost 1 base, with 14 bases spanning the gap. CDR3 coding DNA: TGTGCCAGCAGTGAACGGTGGGGCAGTGAGAACACTGAAGCTTTCTTT. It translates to CASSERWGSENTEAFF.

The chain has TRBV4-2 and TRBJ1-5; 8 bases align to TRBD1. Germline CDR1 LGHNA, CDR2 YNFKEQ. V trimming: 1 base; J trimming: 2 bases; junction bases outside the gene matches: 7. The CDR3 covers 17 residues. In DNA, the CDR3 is TGTGCCAGCAGCCAAGCCCAGGGGGCGGGGGGCAATCAGCCCCAGCATTTT. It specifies CASSQAQGAGGNQPQHF.

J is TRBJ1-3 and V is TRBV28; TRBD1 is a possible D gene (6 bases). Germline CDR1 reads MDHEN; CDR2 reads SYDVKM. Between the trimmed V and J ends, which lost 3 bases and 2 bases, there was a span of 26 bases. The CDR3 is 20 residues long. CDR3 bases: TGTGCCAGCAGTTTCCTTACCCATACTCGAGCGGGGGCCACTGGAAACACCATATATTTT. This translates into CASSFLTHTRAGATGNTIYF.

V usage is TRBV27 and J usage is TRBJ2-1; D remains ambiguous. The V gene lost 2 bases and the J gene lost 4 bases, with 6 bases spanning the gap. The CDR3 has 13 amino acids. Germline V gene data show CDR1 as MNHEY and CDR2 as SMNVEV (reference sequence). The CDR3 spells CASSLNSYNEQFF. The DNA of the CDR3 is TGTGCCAGCAGTTTAAACAGTTACAATGAGCAGTTCTTC.

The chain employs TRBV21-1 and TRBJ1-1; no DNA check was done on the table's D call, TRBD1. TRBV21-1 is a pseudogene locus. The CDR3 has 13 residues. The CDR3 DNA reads TGTGCCAGCAGTAAACACAGGAACACTGAAGCTTTCTTT. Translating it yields CASSKHRNTEAFF.

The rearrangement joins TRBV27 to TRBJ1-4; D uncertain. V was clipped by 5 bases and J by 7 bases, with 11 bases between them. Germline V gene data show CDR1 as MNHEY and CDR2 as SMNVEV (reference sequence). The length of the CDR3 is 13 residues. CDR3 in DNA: TGTGCCAGCAGTGCGTGGGCCGGTGAAAAACTGTTTTTT. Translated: CASSAWAGEKLFF.

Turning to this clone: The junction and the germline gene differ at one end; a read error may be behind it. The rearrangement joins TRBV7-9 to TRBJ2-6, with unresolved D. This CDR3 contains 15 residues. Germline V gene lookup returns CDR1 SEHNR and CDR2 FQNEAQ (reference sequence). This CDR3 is CSSSLPLSGANVLTF. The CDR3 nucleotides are TGTTCCAGCAGCTTACCTCTCTCTGGGGCCAACGTCCTGACTTTC. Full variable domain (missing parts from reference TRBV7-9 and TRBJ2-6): DTGVSQNPRHKITKRGQNVTFRCDPISEHNRLYWYRQTLGQGPEFLTYFQNEAQLEKSRLLSDRFSAERPKGSFSTLEIQRTEQGDSAMYLCSSSLPLSGANVLTFGAGSRLTVL.

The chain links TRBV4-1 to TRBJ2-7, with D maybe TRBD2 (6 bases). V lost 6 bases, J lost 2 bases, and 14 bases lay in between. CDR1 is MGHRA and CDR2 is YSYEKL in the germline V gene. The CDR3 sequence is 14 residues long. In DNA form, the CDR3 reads TGCGCCAGCAGTCATAGCGGAGCCCCCTACGAGCAGTACTTC. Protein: CASSHSGAPYEQYF.

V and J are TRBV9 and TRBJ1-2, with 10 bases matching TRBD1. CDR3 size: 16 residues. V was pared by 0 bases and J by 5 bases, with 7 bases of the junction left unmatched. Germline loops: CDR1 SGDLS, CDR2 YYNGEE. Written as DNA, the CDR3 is TGTGCCAGCAGCGTAGGGGGACAGGGGAGCCTTTATGGCTACACCTTC. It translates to CASSVGGQGSLYGYTF.

CDR3 residues: CASSGQSEAFF. The CDR3 nucleotides read TGTGCCAGCAGTGGACAATCTGAAGCTTTCTTT. The V call is TRBV6-5, the J call TRBJ1-1; D may be TRBD1 (5 bases). CDR1 is MNHEY, CDR2 SVGAGI, per germline. This CDR3 region has 11 residues. V was shortened by 5 bases and J by 6 bases, with 7 bases between the two germline ends.

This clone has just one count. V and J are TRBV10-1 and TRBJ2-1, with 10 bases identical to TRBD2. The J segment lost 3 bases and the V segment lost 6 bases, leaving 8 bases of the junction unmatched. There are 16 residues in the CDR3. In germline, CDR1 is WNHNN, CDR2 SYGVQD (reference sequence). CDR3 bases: TGCGCCAGCAGCGAAAAAGCGGGAGGGAACTACAATGAGCAGTTCTTC. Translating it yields CASSEKAGGNYNEQFF.

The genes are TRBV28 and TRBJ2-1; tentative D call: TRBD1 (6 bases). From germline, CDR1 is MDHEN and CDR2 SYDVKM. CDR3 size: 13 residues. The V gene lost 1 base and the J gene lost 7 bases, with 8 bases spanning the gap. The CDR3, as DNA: TGTGCCAGCAGTTTATCCGGGACAAATGAGCAGTTCTTC. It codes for CASSLSGTNEQFF.

CDR3 nucleotide sequence: TGTGCCAGCAGTTGGGGGACTTGGGGCAATCAGCCCCAGCATTTT. Residues: CASSWGTWGNQPQHF. The chain combines TRBV28 with TRBJ1-5; perhaps TRBD1 as D (5 bases). Trimming stripped 4 bases from V and 2 bases from J, with 12 bases between. CDR3 size: 15 residues. CDR1 and CDR2 from the germline V gene are MDHEN and SYDVKM.

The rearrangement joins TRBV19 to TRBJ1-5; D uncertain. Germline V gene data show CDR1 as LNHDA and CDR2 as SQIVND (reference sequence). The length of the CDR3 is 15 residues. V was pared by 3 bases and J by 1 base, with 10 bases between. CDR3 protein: CASSIRGRSNQPQHF. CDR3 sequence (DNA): TGTGCCAGTAGTATTCGGGGTAGGAGCAATCAGCCCCAGCATTTT.

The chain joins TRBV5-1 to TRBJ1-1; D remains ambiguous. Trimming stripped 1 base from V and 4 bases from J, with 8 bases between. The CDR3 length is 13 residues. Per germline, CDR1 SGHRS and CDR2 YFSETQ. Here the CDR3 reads CASSLPGGTEAFF. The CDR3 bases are TGCGCCAGCAGCTTGCCCGGCGGCACTGAAGCTTTCTTT.

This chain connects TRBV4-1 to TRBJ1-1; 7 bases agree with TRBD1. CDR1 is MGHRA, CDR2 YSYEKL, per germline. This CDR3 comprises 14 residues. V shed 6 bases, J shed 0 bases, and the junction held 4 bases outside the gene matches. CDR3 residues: CASSPGGLNTEAFF. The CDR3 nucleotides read TGCGCCAGCAGTCCAGGGGGTTTGAACACTGAAGCTTTCTTT.

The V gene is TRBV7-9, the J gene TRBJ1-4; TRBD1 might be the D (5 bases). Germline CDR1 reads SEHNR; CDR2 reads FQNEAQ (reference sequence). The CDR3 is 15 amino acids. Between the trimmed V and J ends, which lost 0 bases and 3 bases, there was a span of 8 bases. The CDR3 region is CASSLAGGANEKLFF. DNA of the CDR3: TGTGCCAGCAGCTTAGCGGGGGGAGCTAATGAAAAACTGTTTTTT.

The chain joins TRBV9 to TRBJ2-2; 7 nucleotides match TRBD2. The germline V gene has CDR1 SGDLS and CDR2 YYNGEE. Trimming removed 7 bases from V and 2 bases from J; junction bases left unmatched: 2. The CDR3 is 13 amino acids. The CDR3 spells CASGTINTGELFF. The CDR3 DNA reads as TGTGCCAGCGGGACTATAAACACCGGGGAGCTGTTTTTT.